A single sample gave rise to the 32 T cell receptor beta chains below, sequenced in a study of blood T cell repertoires in COVID-19. Libraries were prepared by immunoSEQ multiplex PCR; TCRdb keeps only in-frame clonotypes and omits some of them. The sample consists of a few hundred thousand clones, around 87% of them appearing once. The sequencing input was PBMCs or T cells enriched from blood (not recorded which). These receptors all come from a man aged 25-45 years in a cohort exposed to, infected with or recovered from COVID-19 (not recorded which).

The rearrangement joins TRBV6-5 to TRBJ1-2, with D maybe TRBD1 (5 bases). CDR3 size: 14 residues. CDR1 and CDR2 (germline): MNHEY, SVGAGI. The V end lost 8 bases, the J end lost 8 bases, and 21 bases lay between the germline ends. The CDR3 nucleotides are TGTGCCAGCTGCCGGACACCGTTAAAGAGCGGCTACACCTTC. This codes for CASCRTPLKSGYTF.

This sequence joins TRBV20-1 and TRBJ2-1, with 10 bases aligning to TRBD1. Germline CDR1 reads DFQATT; CDR2 reads SNEGSKA (reference sequence). The J segment lost 7 bases and the V segment lost 3 bases, leaving 3 bases of the junction unmatched. The CDR3 consists of 13 residues. For the CDR3, the DNA is TGCAGTGCTAGTAGGGACAGGGGAAATGAGCAGTTCTTC. Translating it yields CSASRDRGNEQFF.

The chain is built from TRBV7-2 and TRBJ2-1; TRBD2 matches at 10 bases. CDR3 length: 16 residues. Germline V CDR1 and CDR2: SGHTA, FQGNSA. With 0 bases clipped from V and 7 bases from J, the junction kept 6 bases outside the gene matches. The CDR3 here is CASSLALAGAENEQFF. For the CDR3, the DNA is TGTGCCAGCAGCTTAGCGCTAGCGGGAGCTGAGAATGAGCAGTTCTTC.

For the CDR3, the DNA is TGTGCCAGCAGTTTGGCCGGGAGCAATCAGCCCCAGCATTTT. It codes for CASSLAGSNQPQHF. The V call is TRBV2, the J call TRBJ1-5, with D unresolved. CDR3 length equals 14 residues. The V and J ends lost 5 bases and 1 base respectively, with 9 bases between them. Germline values: CDR1 SNHLY, CDR2 FYNNEI.

CDR3 sequence: CASSRDSGNQPQHF. In DNA, the CDR3 is TGTGCCAGCTCACGGGACTCAGGCAATCAGCCCCAGCATTTT. This chain connects TRBV18 to TRBJ1-5; D possibly corresponds to TRBD1 (5 bases). The germline CDR1 and CDR2 sequences are KGHSH and LQKENI. Trimming took 4 bases from V and 2 from J, leaving 9 bases between them. The CDR3 has 14 amino acids.

The V gene is TRBV2, the J gene TRBJ1-1; D unclear. CDR1 SNHLY and CDR2 FYNNEI come from the germline V gene. The CDR3 runs 14 residues. V gave up 5 bases and J gave up 2 bases, with 12 bases separating them. Here the CDR3 reads CASSPRGGNTEAFF. CDR3 nucleotides: TGTGCCAGCAGTCCCCGGGGAGGCAACACTGAAGCTTTCTTT.

The chain recombines TRBV19 with TRBJ1-2; 9 bases map to TRBD1. Germline V CDR1 and CDR2: LNHDA, SQIVND (reference sequence). This CDR3 spans 13 amino acids. Germline trimming cut 5 bases from V and 7 bases from J; bases unmatched to any gene: 5. The CDR3: CASSPQGASGYTF. For the CDR3, the DNA is TGTGCCAGTAGTCCACAGGGGGCTAGTGGCTACACCTTC.

The chain recombines TRBV6-5 with TRBJ1-6, with D possibly matching TRBD1 (6 bases). The germline gives CDR1 MNHEY, CDR2 SVGAGI. The V end was cut by 6 bases, the J end by 11 bases, with 17 bases between. The CDR3 totals 14 residues. CDR3 sequence: CASSHDWEGAPLHF. For the CDR3, the DNA is TGTGCCAGCAGCCACGACTGGGAGGGGGCACCCCTCCACTTT.

The rearrangement links TRBV29-1 to TRBJ2-3, with TRBD1 as a possible D gene (6 bases). Germline loops: CDR1 SQVTM, CDR2 ANQGSEA. CDR3 length: 15 amino acids. The V end lost 1 base, the J end lost 2 bases, and 13 bases lay between the germline ends. As DNA, the CDR3 is TGCAGCGTTGAAGGCGGCAGGGGATTCACAGATACGCAGTATTTT. This encodes CSVEGGRGFTDTQYF.

The rearrangement joins TRBV10-2 to TRBJ2-7; tentatively, D is TRBD2 (5 bases). Germline V CDR1 and CDR2: WSHSY, SAAADI. This CDR3 has 15 residues. Trimming cost V 3 bases and J 5 bases, with 17 bases left between them. DNA of the CDR3: TGCGCCAGCAGTGACTGGACTCTGTCCCATCACGAGCAGTACTTC. This codes for CASSDWTLSHHEQYF.

The chain recombines TRBV11-2 with TRBJ1-4, with 7 bases that match TRBD1. The germline gives CDR1 SGHAT, CDR2 FQNNGV. The CDR3 is made up of 15 amino acids. The ends lost 5 bases at V and 3 bases at J; junction bases unmatched: 6. The CDR3 reads CASSGYGTANEKLFF. In DNA, the CDR3 is TGTGCCAGCAGCGGATACGGGACAGCTAATGAAAAACTGTTTTTT. Combining the CDR3 with reference TRBV11-2 and TRBJ1-4 gives the whole variable domain EAGVAQSPRYKIIEKRQSVAFWCNPISGHATLYWYQQILGQGPKLLIQFQNNGVVDDSQLPKDRFSAERLKGVDSTLKIQPAKLEDSAVYLCASSGYGTANEKLFFGSGTQLSVL.

The V and J genes are TRBV28 and TRBJ1-2; D is uncertain. The germline gives CDR1 MDHEN, CDR2 SYDVKM. V lost 8 bases and J 2 bases, leaving 15 bases between the germline ends. The length of the CDR3 is 14 residues. The CDR3 region has the DNA TGTGCCAGCGATTCTGACTCCGGGAACTATGGCTACACCTTC. Translated, it gives CASDSDSGNYGYTF.

The V call is TRBV21-1, the J call TRBJ1-1; TRBD1, the table's D call, lacks a check against the DNA. TRBV21-1 is a pseudogene segment. The CDR3 sequence is 15 residues long. CDR3 coding DNA: TGTGCCAGCAGCTTGTGGAGAAGGGGGCGTTGGCGGGCTTTCTTT. Encoded protein: CASSLWRRGRWRAFF.

The gene calls are TRBV27 and TRBJ2-3; 9 bases line up with TRBD2. The CDR3 is 13 amino acids. Germline trimming cut 5 bases from V and 9 bases from J; bases unmatched to any gene: 6. CDR1 is MNHEY and CDR2 is SMNVEV in the germline V gene (reference sequence). CDR3 sequence: CASSPSGNPTQYF. The CDR3 bases are TGTGCCAGCAGTCCTAGCGGGAATCCCACGCAGTATTTT.

The genes are TRBV7-8 and TRBJ1-2; D is perhaps TRBD1 (6 bases). Germline CDR1 and CDR2: SGHVS and FQNEAQ. V dropped 4 bases and J dropped 7 bases, with 19 bases sitting between them. This CDR3 has 15 amino acids. The CDR3: CASSSYRASRGGYTF. The DNA for the CDR3 is TGTGCCAGCAGCTCCTACAGGGCCAGTCGAGGTGGCTACACCTTC.

In its sample, this clone was seen a few times. The chain joins TRBV5-3 to TRBJ2-7; the match to TRBD2 covers 8 bases. TRBV5-3 is an ORF, with its function uncertain. J gave up 7 bases and V 4 bases, and 19 bases lay outside the gene matches. There are 17 residues in the CDR3. The CDR3 DNA follows: TGTGCCAGAAGCCCTAGCATTAGTGGTAGCGGGAACTATGAGCAGTACTTC. Translating gives CARSPSISGSGNYEQYF.

The chain employs TRBV7-9 and TRBJ2-5; 12 bases align to TRBD2. Trimming took 5 bases from V and 4 from J; bases not matched to a gene: 5. This CDR3 has 15 residues. The germline V gene has CDR1 SEHNR and CDR2 FQNEAQ (reference sequence). CDR3 coding DNA: TGTGCCAGCAGCCGACCGGGACTAGCGGGAGAGACCCAGTACTTC. Protein sequence: CASSRPGLAGETQYF. Looking up the rest from reference TRBV7-9 and TRBJ2-5 gives the full variable domain: DTGVSQNPRHKITKRGQNVTFRCDPISEHNRLYWYRQTLGQGPEFLTYFQNEAQLEKSRLLSDRFSAERPKGSFSTLEIQRTEQGDSAMYLCASSRPGLAGETQYFGPGTRLLVL.

This clone was recorded a few times. The V call is TRBV9, the J call TRBJ1-2; no clear D. Trimming shortened V by 3 bases and J by 7 bases, and 13 bases separated the two germline ends. Germline V gives CDR1 SGDLS, CDR2 YYNGEE. The CDR3 spans 13 residues. This CDR3 reads CASSGGPVRGYTF. CDR3 bases: TGTGCCAGCAGCGGAGGGCCCGTTCGTGGCTACACCTTC.

The J gene is TRBJ1-3, the V gene TRBV28, with 11 positions matching TRBD1. This CDR3 has 15 amino acids. The germline CDR1 and CDR2 sequences are MDHEN and SYDVKM. Trimming took 10 bases from V and 2 from J; bases not matched to a gene: 7. The chain's CDR3 is CATGTGGTAGNTIYF. CDR3 nucleotide sequence: TGTGCCACCGGGACAGGGGGTACAGCTGGAAACACCATATATTTT.

This chain joins TRBV7-6 and TRBJ1-4; 8 bases match TRBD1. The junction had 11 bases not matched to a gene; V was cut back by 7 bases and J by 7 bases. The CDR3 contains 15 residues. Germline V lookup: CDR1 SGHVS, CDR2 FNYEAQ. The CDR3 DNA reads as TGTGCCAGCACCCTTAGCAGGGGGCCACGTGAAAAACTGTTTTTT. Translating it yields CASTLSRGPREKLFF.

The CDR3 DNA sequence: TGTGCCAGCAGCCCGAGGGCCCACGTCTACACCTTC. Translated: CASSPRAHVYTF. This chain joins TRBV28 and TRBJ1-2; D is undetermined. Trimming shortened V by 6 bases and J by 10 bases, and 15 bases separated the two germline ends. The germline CDR1 and CDR2 sequences are MDHEN and SYDVKM. The CDR3 has 12 residues.

The V and J genes are TRBV5-1 and TRBJ2-4; 13 bases are shared with TRBD2. The CDR3 length is 16 residues. Germline V gives CDR1 SGHRS, CDR2 YFSETQ. V dropped 4 bases and J dropped 4; count of bases not matched to a gene: 5. CDR3 in DNA: TGCGCCAGCAGCCCGGGACTAGCGGGATCGAAAAACATTCAGTACTTC. This gives the protein CASSPGLAGSKNIQYF.

The chain carries TRBV28 and TRBJ1-1, with TRBD1 matching 10 bases. The CDR3 consists of 18 residues. Trimming at V came to 1 base and at J to 0 bases, leaving 8 bases not matched to a gene. CDR1 and CDR2 from the germline V gene are MDHEN and SYDVKM. DNA of the CDR3: TGTGCCAGCAGTTTATTCTCCCGGACAGGGGGTCTGAACACTGAAGCTTTCTTT. The encoded protein is CASSLFSRTGGLNTEAFF.

A single count supports this clone. CDR3 loop: CASSVEAGGFNEQFF. The CDR3 bases are TGTGCCAGCAGCGTAGAAGCGGGGGGGTTTAATGAGCAGTTCTTC. The chain combines TRBV9 with TRBJ2-1; 10 bases align to TRBD2. Germline assignment: CDR1 SGDLS and CDR2 YYNGEE. The V segment lost 0 bases and the J segment 7 bases; nucleotides outside the gene matches: 4. This CDR3 spans 15 amino acids.

This clone was recorded at least ten times. CDR3 loop: CASSDRGPMNTEAFF. The CDR3 DNA follows: TGTGCCAGCAGTGACAGGGGCCCCATGAACACTGAAGCTTTCTTT. The chain joins TRBV2 to TRBJ1-1; D is possibly TRBD1 (6 bases). The CDR3 has 15 residues. Trimming took off 3 bases at V and 0 bases at J, with 11 bases between the two ends. Germline V gene lookup returns CDR1 SNHLY and CDR2 FYNNEI. Full variable domain (missing parts from reference TRBV2 and TRBJ1-1): EPEVTQTPSHQVTQMGQEVILRCVPISNHLYFYWYRQILGQKVEFLVSFYNNEISEKSEIFDDQFSVERPDGSNFTLKIRSTKLEDSAMYFCASSDRGPMNTEAFFGQGTRLTVV.

This clone was counted once. Sequence at one end of the junction differs from germline and may be a read error. J is TRBJ2-5 and V is TRBV7-7, with TRBD2 identical over 13 bases. This CDR3 region has 17 residues. Germline V gives CDR1 SSHAT, CDR2 FNYEAQ (reference sequence). CDR3 region: CASSPGGLAGARETQYF. Written as DNA, the CDR3 is TGTGCTAGCAGCCCCGGCGGACTAGCGGGAGCAAGGGAGACCCAGTACTTC.

The chain joins TRBV28 to TRBJ2-5; D gene uncertain. Trimming took off 5 bases at V and 4 bases at J, with 11 bases between the two ends. There are 13 residues in the CDR3. CDR1 and CDR2 from the germline V gene are MDHEN and SYDVKM. This chain's CDR3 is CASSLRLSETQYF. The DNA of the CDR3 is TGTGCCAGCAGTCTAAGACTTTCAGAGACCCAGTACTTC.

V usage is TRBV28 and J usage is TRBJ1-1; D unclear. The CDR3 extends over 13 amino acids. V shed 7 bases and J shed 4 bases, with 13 bases lying between them. In germline, CDR1 is MDHEN, CDR2 SYDVKM. The CDR3 DNA reads TGTGCCAGCAACTCCATCCCGGGCACTGAAGCTTTCTTT. Protein sequence: CASNSIPGTEAFF.

This rearrangement joins TRBV28 to TRBJ1-2, with 8 bases that match TRBD1. V was clipped by 3 bases and J by 2 bases; unmatched bases: 8. CDR1 is MDHEN and CDR2 is SYDVKM in the germline V gene. This CDR3 spans 16 amino acids. The CDR3 loop reads CASSFLGQGPNYGYTF. In DNA, the CDR3 is TGTGCCAGCAGTTTCCTAGGACAGGGTCCGAACTATGGCTACACCTTC.

This clone has more than one count but fewer than ten. V and J are TRBV7-2 and TRBJ1-2; 7 bases match TRBD1. CDR3 length equals 14 residues. J was trimmed by 8 bases and V by 2 bases; bases with no gene match: 8. Germline CDR1 SGHTA, CDR2 FQGNSA. CDR3 coding DNA: TGTGCCAGCAGCTTATGGGGACAGACAGAGGGCTACACCTTC. It encodes CASSLWGQTEGYTF. The entire variable domain, with the rest obtained from reference TRBV7-2 and TRBJ1-2, is as follows: GAGVSQSPSNKVTEKGKDVELRCDPISGHTALYWYRQSLGQGLEFLIYFQGNSAPDKSGLPSDRFSAERTGGSVSTLTIQRTQQEDSAVYLCASSLWGQTEGYTFGSGTRLTVV.

The V call is TRBV28, the J call TRBJ1-4; 8 nucleotides agree with TRBD1. CDR1 MDHEN and CDR2 SYDVKM come from the germline V gene. The ends lost 6 bases at V and 0 bases at J; junction bases unmatched: 15. This CDR3 comprises 19 residues. The CDR3: CASSFQKGQVGSTNEKLFF. CDR3 DNA sequence: TGTGCCAGCAGCTTCCAAAAGGGACAGGTTGGGTCAACTAATGAAAAACTGTTTTTT.

A few counts support this clone. V and J are TRBV5-6 and TRBJ1-5; D ambiguous. Trimming shortened V by 2 bases and J by 3 bases, and 15 bases separated the two germline ends. From germline, CDR1 is SGHDT and CDR2 YYEEEE. The CDR3 length is 16 residues. For the CDR3, the DNA is TGTGCCAGCAGCTTTAGTTTGGAGACCGCCAATCAGCCCCAGCATTTT. This gives the protein CASSFSLETANQPQHF. The complete variable domain, with remaining parts taken from reference TRBV5-6 and TRBJ1-5, reads DAGVTQSPTHLIKTRGQQVTLRCSPKSGHDTVSWYQQALGQGPQFIFQYYEEEERQRGNFPDRFSGHQFPNYSSELNVNALLLGDSALYLCASSFSLETANQPQHFGDGTRLSIL.